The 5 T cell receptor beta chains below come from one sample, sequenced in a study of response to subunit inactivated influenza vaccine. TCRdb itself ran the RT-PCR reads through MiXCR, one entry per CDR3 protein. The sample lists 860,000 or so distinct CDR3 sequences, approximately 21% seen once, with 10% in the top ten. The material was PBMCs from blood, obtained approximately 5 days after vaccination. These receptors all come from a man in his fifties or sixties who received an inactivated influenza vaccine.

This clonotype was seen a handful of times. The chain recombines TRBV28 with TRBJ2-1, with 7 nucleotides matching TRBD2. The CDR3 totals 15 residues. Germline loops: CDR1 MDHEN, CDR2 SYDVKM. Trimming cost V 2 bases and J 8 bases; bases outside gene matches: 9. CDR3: CASSLIGLGGDEQFF. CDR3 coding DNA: TGTGCCAGCAGTTTAATAGGACTAGGAGGGGATGAGCAGTTCTTC.

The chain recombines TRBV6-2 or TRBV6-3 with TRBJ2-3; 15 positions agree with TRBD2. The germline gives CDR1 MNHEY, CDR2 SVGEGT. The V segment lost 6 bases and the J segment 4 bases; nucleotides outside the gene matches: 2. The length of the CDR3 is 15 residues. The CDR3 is CASRRTSGRADTQYF. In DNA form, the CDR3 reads TGTGCCAGCAGACGGACTAGCGGGAGGGCAGATACGCAGTATTTT.

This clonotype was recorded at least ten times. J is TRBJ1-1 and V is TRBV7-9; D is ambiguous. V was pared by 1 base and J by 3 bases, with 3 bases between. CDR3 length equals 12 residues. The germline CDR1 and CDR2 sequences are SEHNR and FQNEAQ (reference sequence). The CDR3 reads CASSLDHTEAFF. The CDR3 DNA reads TGTGCCAGCAGCTTAGACCACACTGAAGCTTTCTTT.

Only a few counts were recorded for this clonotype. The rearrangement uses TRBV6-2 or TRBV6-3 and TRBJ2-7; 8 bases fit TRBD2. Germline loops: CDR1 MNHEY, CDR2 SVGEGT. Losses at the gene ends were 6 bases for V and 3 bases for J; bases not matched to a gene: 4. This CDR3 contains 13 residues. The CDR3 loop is CASSRLAFYEQYF. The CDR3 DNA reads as TGTGCCAGCAGCCGACTAGCGTTCTACGAGCAGTACTTC.

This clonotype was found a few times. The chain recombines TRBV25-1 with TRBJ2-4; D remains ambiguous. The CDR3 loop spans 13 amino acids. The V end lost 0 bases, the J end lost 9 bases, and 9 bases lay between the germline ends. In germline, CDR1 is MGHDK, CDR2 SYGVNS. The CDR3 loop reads CASSEYGRSIQYF. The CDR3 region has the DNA TGTGCCAGCAGTGAATACGGACGGTCCATTCAGTACTTC.